The following is a T cell receptor beta chain sequence with its context. The sample belongs to a study of blood T cell repertoires in COVID-19. Background on the study: T cells, B-cell-depleted T cells, or PBMCs provided the cDNA or gDNA that served as material.

In the source study's methods: Amplifying reference gene primers gave estimates of nucleated cell counts. Data came from immunoSEQ multiplex PCR; TCRdb stores just in-frame clones and leaves some out. The V and J calls and clone size were taken over from that table, and D and trimming were inferred from the DNA. Found here are tens of thousands of clones, about 91% of them singletons; the top ten hold 3.7%. CDR1 WNHNN and CDR2 SYGVQD come from the germline V gene (reference sequence). V was cut by 4 bases and J by 3 bases, with 7 bases left in between. This CDR3 has 12 amino acids. This sequence was found in a human donor in a cohort sampled during active COVID-19. Sequencing was done on a sample of peripheral blood. The chain joins TRBV10-1 to TRBJ2-7; D remains ambiguous. The CDR3 DNA reads as TGCGCCAGCAGTGGGCCCCTCTACGAGCAGTACTTC. As protein: CASSGPLYEQYF.